This T cell receptor (beta chain) was obtained from a study of graft-versus-host responses after intestinal transplantation. Details on this clone: The antigen is undetermined.

General study points: Graft-versus-host to host-versus-graft clonal ratios in allografts were high in patients with graft-donor T cell macrochimerism.

Sequenced by immunoSEQ multiplex PCR; TCRdb stores in-frame clones only, minus some. The sample includes about 47,000 clones, 85% to 95% of them seen just once. The length of the CDR3 is 12 residues. The V gene's germline CDR1 is SGHAT and CDR2 FQNNGV. V was trimmed by 3 bases and J by 15 bases, leaving 15 bases between them. The source material was unstimulated CD8+ T cells sorted from spleen or lymph node cells, sampled before transplant. This TCR derives from a human donor who was the organ donor for an intestinal transplant. The J gene is TRBJ2-1, the V gene TRBV11-2; D is possibly TRBD1 (6 bases). CDR3 DNA: TGTGCCAGCAGCTTTTATGGAACAGGGCCGTTCTTC. It yields the protein CASSFYGTGPFF. Variable domain in full (rest from reference TRBV11-2 and TRBJ2-1): EAGVAQSPRYKIIEKRQSVAFWCNPISGHATLYWYQQILGQGPKLLIQFQNNGVVDDSQLPKDRFSAERLKGVDSTLKIQPAKLEDSAVYLCASSFYGTGPFFGPGTRLTVL.